The clone carrying this T cell receptor (beta chain) was seen more than once but under ten times. Antigen unknown. Tagging with unique molecular identifiers was a feature of the TCR beta cDNA libraries. MiXCR, applied by TCRdb to the PCR reads, yields one record per CDR3 protein. The table lists about 540,000 distinct CDR3 sequences, around a third of them singletons, with around 6% in the top ten. The CDR3 has 15 residues. V shed 2 bases and J 2 bases; nucleotides not matched to a gene: 6. Germline loops: CDR1 SGHRS, CDR2 YFSETQ. This sample was included in a study of post-analysis software for immune sequencing data. Findings and caveats of the study: Five or six TRBV segments, TRBV5-6, TRBV5-1 and TRBV20-1 among them, were found more frequent in patients than controls.

This TCR came from a girl under 18 with multiple sclerosis. The chain employs TRBV5-1 and TRBJ2-5, with TRBD2 matching 7 bases. The specimen was blood. CDR3 bases: TGCGCCAGCAGCTTCGAGGGACTATTACAAGAGACCCAGTACTTC. It is translated as CASSFEGLLQETQYF.